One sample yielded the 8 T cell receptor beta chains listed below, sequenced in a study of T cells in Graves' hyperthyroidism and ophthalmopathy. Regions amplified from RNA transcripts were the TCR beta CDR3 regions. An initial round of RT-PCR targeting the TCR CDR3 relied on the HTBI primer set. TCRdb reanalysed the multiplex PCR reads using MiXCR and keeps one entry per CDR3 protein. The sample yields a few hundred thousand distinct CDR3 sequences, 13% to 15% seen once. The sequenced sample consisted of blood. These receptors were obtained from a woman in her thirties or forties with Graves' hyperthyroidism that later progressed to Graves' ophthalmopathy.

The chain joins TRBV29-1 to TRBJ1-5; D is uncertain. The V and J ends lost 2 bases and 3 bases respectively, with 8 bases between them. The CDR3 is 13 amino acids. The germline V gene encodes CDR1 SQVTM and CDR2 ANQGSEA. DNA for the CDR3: TGCAGCGTTGAATGGGCCCACAATCAGCCCCAGCATTTT. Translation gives CSVEWAHNQPQHF.

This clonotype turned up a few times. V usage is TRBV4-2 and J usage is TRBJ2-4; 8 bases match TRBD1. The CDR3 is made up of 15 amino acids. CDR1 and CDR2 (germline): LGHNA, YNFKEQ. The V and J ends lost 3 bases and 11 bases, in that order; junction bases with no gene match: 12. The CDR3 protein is CASSHSQTDRDVQYF. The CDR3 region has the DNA TGTGCCAGCAGCCACTCGCAGACGGACAGGGACGTTCAGTACTTC.

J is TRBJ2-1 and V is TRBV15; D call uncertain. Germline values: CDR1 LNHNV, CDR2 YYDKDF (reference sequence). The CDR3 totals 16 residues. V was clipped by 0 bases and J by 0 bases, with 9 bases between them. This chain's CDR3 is CATSRDRLSSYNEQFF. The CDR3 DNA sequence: TGTGCCACCAGCAGAGATCGGCTGAGCTCCTACAATGAGCAGTTCTTC.

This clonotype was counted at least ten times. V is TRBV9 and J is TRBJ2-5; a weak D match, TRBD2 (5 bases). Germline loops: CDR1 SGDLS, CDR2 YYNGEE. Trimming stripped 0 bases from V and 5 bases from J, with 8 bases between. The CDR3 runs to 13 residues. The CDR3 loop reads CASSVDPGETQYF. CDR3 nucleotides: TGTGCCAGCAGCGTAGACCCGGGGGAGACCCAGTACTTC.

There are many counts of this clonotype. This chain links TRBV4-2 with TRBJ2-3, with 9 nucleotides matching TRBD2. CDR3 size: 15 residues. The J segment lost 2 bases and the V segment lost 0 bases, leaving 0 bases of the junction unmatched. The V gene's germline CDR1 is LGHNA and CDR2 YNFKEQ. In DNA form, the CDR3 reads TGTGCCAGCAGCCAAGAGGGACTAGCCACAGATACGCAGTATTTT. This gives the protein CASSQEGLATDTQYF.

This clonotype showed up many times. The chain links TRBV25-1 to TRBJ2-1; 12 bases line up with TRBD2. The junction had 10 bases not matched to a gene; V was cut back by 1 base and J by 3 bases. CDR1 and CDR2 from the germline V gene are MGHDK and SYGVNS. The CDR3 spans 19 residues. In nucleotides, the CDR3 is TGTGCCAGCAGTGAATCAGGGACTAGCGGGCTCCCAAGCTACAATGAGCAGTTCTTC. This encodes CASSESGTSGLPSYNEQFF. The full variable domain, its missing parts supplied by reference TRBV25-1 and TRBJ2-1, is EADIYQTPRYLVIGTGKKITLECSQTMGHDKMYWYQQDPGMELHLIHYSYGVNSTEKGDLSSESTVSRIRTEHFPLTLESARPSHTSQYLCASSESGTSGLPSYNEQFFGPGTRLTVL.

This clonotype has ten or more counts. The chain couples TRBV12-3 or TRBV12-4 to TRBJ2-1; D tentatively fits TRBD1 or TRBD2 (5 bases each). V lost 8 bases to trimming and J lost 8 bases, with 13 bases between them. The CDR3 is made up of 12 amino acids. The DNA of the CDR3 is TGTGCCAGCGTAACCCGGGGCTATGAGCAGTTCTTC. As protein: CASVTRGYEQFF.

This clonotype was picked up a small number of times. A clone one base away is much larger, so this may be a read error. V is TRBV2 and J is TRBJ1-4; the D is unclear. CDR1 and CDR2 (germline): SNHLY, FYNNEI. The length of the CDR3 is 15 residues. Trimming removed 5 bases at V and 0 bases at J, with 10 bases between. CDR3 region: CASSSTLSTNEKLFF. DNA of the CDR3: TGTGCCAGCAGTAGTACCCTTTCAACTAATGAAAAACTGTTTTTT.